Sequencing of this TCR beta chain was carried out in a study of OX40 agonist ivuxolimab in advanced cancers. Trimming stripped 0 bases from V and 2 bases from J, with 11 bases between. CDR3 length equals 16 residues. Per germline, CDR1 SGHTA and CDR2 FQGTGA. Libraries were prepared by immunoSEQ multiplex PCR; TCRdb keeps only in-frame clonotypes and omits some of them. Of about 64,000 clones in the sample, approximately 85% were seen once. The TCR originated in an adult with an advanced solid tumor such as melanoma, head and neck, liver or kidney cancer. The chain joins TRBV7-3 to TRBJ2-1; D gene ambiguous. Here the sequenced sample was CD4+ or CD8+ T cells sorted from blood, taken in a trial of the OX40 agonist ivuxolimab. CDR3: CASSLTGAATYNEQFF. The CDR3 region has the DNA TGTGCCAGCAGCTTAACGGGCGCGGCAACCTACAATGAGCAGTTCTTC. Variable domain in full (rest from reference TRBV7-3 and TRBJ2-1): GAGVSQTPSNKVTEKGKYVELRCDPISGHTALYWYRQSLGQGPEFLIYFQGTGAADDSGLPNDRFFAVRPEGSVSTLKIQRTERGDSAVYLCASSLTGAATYNEQFFGPGTRLTVL.